Listed below are T cell receptor beta chains from one sample, sequenced in a study of T cell responses to AZD1222 COVID-19 vaccine. Measured with immunoSEQ multiplex PCR; TCRdb has only the in-frame clones, and not every one. This table holds more than 85,000 clones, about 88% found once. The material sequenced was peripheral blood, taken on day 0 of AZD1222 vaccination. All receptors derive from an adult in good health. Each CDR3 is given with its conserved first and last residue. Fields, in order: V gene, J gene, D gene, clone size, CDR3 protein, CDR3 DNA. The D gene is left open where the match is weak. Size is omitted from some rows. Given values are once, few, many or a class for expanded clones.

>TRBV7-8|TRBJ1-6|TRBD1|.
CASSLARGSSPLHF
TGTGCCAGCAGCTTAGCCAGGGGGAGTTCACCCCTCCACTTT
>TRBV5-1|TRBJ1-1|TRBD1|.
CASSGMTGANTEAFF
TGCGCCAGCAGCGGCATGACAGGGGCGAACACTGAAGCTTTCTTT
>TRBV9|TRBJ2-1|TRBD2|.
CASSVGASGDNEQFF
TGTGCCAGCAGCGTAGGGGCTAGCGGGGACAATGAGCAGTTCTTC
>TRBV3-1/TRBV3-2|TRBJ2-2|.|.
CASSQGQVRTNTGELFF
TGTGCCAGCAGCCAAGGTCAGGTCCGAACGAACACCGGGGAGCTGTTTTTT
>TRBV15|TRBJ1-5|.|.
CATSRDGLGSYQPQHF
TGTGCCACCAGCAGAGATGGACTCGGGTCGTATCAGCCCCAGCATTTT
>TRBV18|TRBJ2-3|.|.
CASSPRTTTLTDTQYF
TGTGCCAGCTCACCAAGGACTACGACACTCACAGATACGCAGTATTTT
>TRBV5-1|TRBJ2-1|TRBD2|few
CASCLLAGPNNEQFF
TGCGCCAGCTGCCTACTAGCGGGACCCAACAATGAGCAGTTCTTC
>TRBV19|TRBJ2-1|TRBD1|.
CASKGQGYNEQFF
TGTGCCAGTAAGGGACAGGGCTACAATGAGCAGTTCTTC
>TRBV5-1|TRBJ2-1|TRBD2|.
CASSWGLAGMEQFF
TGCGCCAGCAGCTGGGGACTAGCGGGCATGGAGCAGTTCTTC
>TRBV5-1|TRBJ1-2|TRBD1|.
CASKTGAENYGYTF
TGCGCCAGTAAGACAGGGGCTGAGAACTATGGCTACACCTTC
>TRBV6-1|TRBJ1-4|TRBD1|.
CASSEKTGGLNEKLFF
TGTGCCAGCAGTGAAAAGACAGGGGGGCTTAATGAAAAACTGTTTTTT
>TRBV6-5|TRBJ2-7|TRBD1|.
CASSYLGQGSEQYF
TGTGCCAGCAGTTACTTGGGACAGGGTTCCGAGCAGTACTTC
>TRBV5-1|TRBJ1-5|.|.
CASSLGAEHQPQHF
TGCGCCAGCAGCTTGGGGGCTGAGCATCAGCCCCAGCATTTT
>TRBV11-1|TRBJ1-3|.|.
CASSSRDTIYF
TGTGCCAGCAGCTCAAGGGATACCATATATTTT
>TRBV28|TRBJ2-2|.|.
CASSLGGWVLTTGELFF
TGTGCCAGCAGTCTGGGCGGTTGGGTTCTTACCACCGGGGAGCTGTTTTTT
>TRBV19|TRBJ1-2|.|.
CASSAQRSYGYTF
TGTGCCAGTAGTGCCCAAAGGAGCTATGGCTACACCTTC
>TRBV30|TRBJ2-7|.|.
CATSQEGYEQYF
TGTGCCACCTCACAGGAAGGCTACGAGCAGTACTTC
>TRBV19|TRBJ1-2|TRBD1|.
CAGRRTGVYGYTF
TGTGCCGGTAGACGGACAGGGGTCTATGGCTACACCTTC
>TRBV24-1|TRBJ2-7|.|once
CATSEPGRPIYEQYF
TGTGCCACCAGTGAACCGGGACGCCCTATTTACGAGCAGTACTTC
>TRBV30|TRBJ2-6|.|.
CAWSVGGGMGANVLTF
TGTGCCTGGAGTGTTGGAGGGGGCATGGGGGCCAACGTCCTGACTTTC
>TRBV27|TRBJ2-3|.|few
CASSLKNGYTDTQYF
TGTGCCAGCAGTTTAAAGAACGGATACACAGATACGCAGTATTTT
>TRBV2|TRBJ1-6|TRBD1|.
CASMVGQGFNSPLHF
TGTGCCAGCATGGTGGGACAGGGGTTTAATTCACCCCTCCACTTT
>TRBV4-3|TRBJ1-5|.|.
CASSQEWGRNQPQHF
TGCGCCAGCAGCCAAGAATGGGGCCGTAATCAGCCCCAGCATTTT
>TRBV27|TRBJ1-6|.|.
CASSLFSTGTYNSPLHF
TGTGCCAGCAGTTTATTCTCGACCGGCACTTATAATTCACCCCTCCACTTT
>TRBV6-2/TRBV6-3|TRBJ1-1|.|.
CASSYSIESLNTEAFF
TGTGCCAGCAGTTACTCGATCGAATCACTGAACACTGAAGCTTTCTTT
>TRBV9|TRBJ2-2|TRBD2|once
CASSVVAGASTGELFF
TGTGCCAGCAGCGTGGTAGCGGGAGCTAGCACCGGGGAGCTGTTTTTT
>TRBV25-1|TRBJ2-2|TRBD2|once
CASSEWILAGEDTGELFF
TGTGCCAGCAGTGAATGGATACTAGCGGGAGAGGACACCGGGGAGCTGTTTTTT
>TRBV19|TRBJ2-3|.|.
CASSISSGGASTDTQYF
TGTGCCAGTAGTATCTCCTCAGGGGGGGCTAGCACAGATACGCAGTATTTT
>TRBV6-5|TRBJ2-3|TRBD1|few
CASSLGQVADTQYF
TGTGCCAGCAGTTTGGGACAGGTGGCGGATACGCAGTATTTT
>TRBV19|TRBJ1-1|TRBD1|.
CASSVQGGDTEAFF
TGTGCCAGTAGTGTACAGGGGGGAGACACTGAAGCTTTCTTT
>TRBV19|TRBJ1-1|.|.
CASSIDNRAEAFF
TGTGCCAGTAGTATAGACAACAGGGCTGAAGCTTTCTTT
>TRBV19|TRBJ1-1|TRBD1|.
CASTPGQGSNTEAFF
TGTGCCAGTACCCCGGGACAGGGGTCGAACACTGAAGCTTTCTTT
>TRBV4-2|TRBJ2-1|TRBD2|.
CASSQATSGGGAFPYNEQFF
TGTGCCAGCAGCCAAGCGACTAGCGGGGGGGGTGCCTTCCCCTACAATGAGCAGTTCTTC
>TRBV6-1|TRBJ1-4|.|once
CASSDSGGGEKLFF
TGTGCCAGCAGTGATTCGGGGGGTGGTGAAAAACTGTTTTTT
>TRBV13|TRBJ1-2|.|once
CASSLGRGHGYTF
TGTGCCAGCAGCTTGGGCAGGGGTCATGGCTACACCTTC
>TRBV2|TRBJ2-4|TRBD2|.
CASSGPGISGGAKNIQYF
TGTGCCAGCAGTGGACCGGGGATTAGCGGGGGGGCCAAAAACATTCAGTACTTC
>TRBV13|TRBJ2-3|.|.
CASSPRRDTDTQYF
TGTGCCAGCAGCCCTCGCCGAGACACTGATACGCAGTATTTT
>TRBV7-2|TRBJ1-1|TRBD1|.
CASSRQGGTEAFF
TGTGCCAGCAGCCGACAGGGAGGCACTGAAGCTTTCTTT
>TRBV9|TRBJ1-6|.|once
CASSPRPNNSPLHF
TGTGCCAGCAGCCCCCGGCCCAATAATTCACCCCTCCACTTT
>TRBV9|TRBJ2-7|TRBD2|.
CASSRTSGSVYEQYF
TGTGCCAGCAGCCGGACTAGCGGGAGTGTATACGAGCAGTACTTC
>TRBV5-4|TRBJ2-5|.|.
CASSLLGRQYQETQYF
TGTGCCAGCAGCTTGTTAGGGAGGCAGTACCAAGAGACCCAGTACTTC
>TRBV27|TRBJ1-5|TRBD1|.
CASRPGTGGNQPQHF
TGTGCCAGCAGGCCCGGGACAGGGGGCAATCAGCCCCAGCATTTT
>TRBV20-1|TRBJ2-3|.|.
CSASPTLDTQYF
TGCAGTGCTAGTCCGACCTTGGATACGCAGTATTTT
>TRBV7-6|TRBJ1-2|TRBD1|.
CASSHHYRGRGYGYTF
TGTGCCAGCAGCCACCATTACAGGGGAAGAGGCTATGGCTACACCTTC
>TRBV28|TRBJ2-3|.|few
CASRRTDTQYF
TGTGCCAGCAGGCGCACAGATACGCAGTATTTT
>TRBV15|TRBJ1-1|TRBD1|.
CATSRRTPGGGTEAFF
TGTGCCACCAGCAGAAGGACTCCAGGGGGGGGCACTGAAGCTTTCTTT
>TRBV11-2|TRBJ1-3|.|.
CASSFLSASSGNTIYF
TGTGCCAGCAGCTTTTTGTCAGCTAGCTCTGGAAACACCATATATTTT
>TRBV7-9|TRBJ2-5|TRBD1|.
CASSARGIQETQYF
TGTGCCAGCAGCGCCAGGGGGATCCAAGAGACCCAGTACTTC
>TRBV7-2|TRBJ1-4|TRBD1|.
CASRSGTGDEKLFF
TGTGCCAGCAGATCCGGGACAGGGGACGAAAAACTGTTTTTT
>TRBV6-4|TRBJ2-1|TRBD2|.
CASSLLAGALYEQFF
TGTGCCAGCAGCCTCCTAGCGGGAGCTTTGTATGAGCAGTTCTTC
>TRBV7-2|TRBJ1-3|.|.
CASSLGNTIYF
TGTGCCAGCAGCCTCGGAAACACCATATATTTT
>TRBV6-5|TRBJ1-1|TRBD1|once
CASSYSVGQVNTEAFF
TGTGCCAGCAGTTACTCGGTTGGACAGGTGAACACTGAAGCTTTCTTT
>TRBV2|TRBJ1-5|.|.
CASSEQGLLNQPQHF
TGTGCCAGCAGTGAGCAGGGGCTACTGAATCAGCCCCAGCATTTT
>TRBV5-1|TRBJ2-2|.|.
CASSLAQAATGELFF
TGCGCCAGCAGCTTGGCGCAGGCGGCCACCGGGGAGCTGTTTTTT
>TRBV7-2|TRBJ2-3|TRBD2|.
CASSSGAGGTDTQYF
TGTGCCAGCAGCAGTGGGGCGGGGGGGACAGATACGCAGTATTTT